Here is one T cell receptor beta chain with its context. The data belong to a study of blood T cell repertoires in COVID-19. Turning to the study itself: Samples came from the United States, Italy and Spain, spanning acute and convalescent COVID-19.

The method was immunoSEQ multiplex PCR; TCRdb's version includes in-frame clones alone and lacks a portion of them. Among about 11,000 clones listed, 65% to 90% were seen once. This CDR3 has 15 amino acids. V gave up 4 bases and J gave up 5 bases; unmatched junction bases: 6. The germline V gene encodes CDR1 LGHNA and CDR2 YNFKEQ. This clonotype was sampled from a man in his sixties or seventies with active COVID-19. The chain is built from TRBV4-2 and TRBJ1-4; 8 bases agree with TRBD1. The sequenced sample was peripheral blood. CDR3 sequence reads: CASSPSNRGNEKLFF. As DNA, the CDR3 is TGTGCCAGCAGCCCCAGCAACAGGGGGAATGAAAAACTGTTTTTT.